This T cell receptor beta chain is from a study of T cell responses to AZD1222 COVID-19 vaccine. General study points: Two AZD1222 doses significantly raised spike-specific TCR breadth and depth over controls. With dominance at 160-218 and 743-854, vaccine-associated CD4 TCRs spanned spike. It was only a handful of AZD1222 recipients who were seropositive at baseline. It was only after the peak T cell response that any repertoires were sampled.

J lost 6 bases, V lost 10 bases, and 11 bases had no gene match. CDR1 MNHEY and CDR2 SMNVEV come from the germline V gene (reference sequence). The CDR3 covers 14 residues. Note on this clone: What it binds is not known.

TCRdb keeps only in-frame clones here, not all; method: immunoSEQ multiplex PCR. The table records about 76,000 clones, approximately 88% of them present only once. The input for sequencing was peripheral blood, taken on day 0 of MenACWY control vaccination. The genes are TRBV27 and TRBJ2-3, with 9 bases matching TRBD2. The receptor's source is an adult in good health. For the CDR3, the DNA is TGTGCCACCGGGGAGCGGGAGGTTCGGGATACGCAGTATTTT. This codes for CATGEREVRDTQYF.